Following are 5 T cell receptor beta chains from one sample sequenced in a study of control samples from healthy donors and cancer patients. Measured with immunoSEQ multiplex PCR; TCRdb has only the in-frame clones, and not every one. This sample carries approximately 190,000 clones, with about 2.2% going to the ten biggest clones. Sequenced material: blood. The receptors shown here come from a woman aged 25 to 45 in good health.

The CDR3 sequence is CASSVQGISPLHF. In DNA, the CDR3 is TGTGCCAGCAGTGTACAGGGAATTTCACCCCTCCACTTT. This sequence joins TRBV27 and TRBJ1-6; maybe TRBD1 (6 bases). The CDR3 contains 13 residues. Per germline, CDR1 MNHEY and CDR2 SMNVEV (reference sequence). Trimming pared 5 bases from V and 9 bases from J, leaving 11 bases between.

The V and J genes are TRBV25-1 and TRBJ2-1; unclear D gene. The CDR3 has 12 amino acids. Germline V lookup: CDR1 MGHDK, CDR2 SYGVNS. V lost 2 bases and J 13 bases, leaving 12 bases between the germline ends. The CDR3 here is CASSERPGPQFF. The CDR3 coding sequence is TGTGCCAGCAGTGAACGACCGGGCCCTCAGTTCTTC.

The rearrangement joins TRBV28 to TRBJ2-1; D not certain. Germline V gives CDR1 MDHEN, CDR2 SYDVKM. The CDR3 contains 18 residues. Trimming removed 5 bases from V and 7 bases from J, with 27 bases in between. The CDR3 protein is CASSKSLGLGSINNEQFF. CDR3 DNA sequence: TGTGCCAGCAGTAAATCCCTGGGCCTGGGATCGATAAATAATGAGCAGTTCTTC. The full variable domain, its missing parts supplied by reference TRBV28 and TRBJ2-1, is DVKVTQSSRYLVKRTGEKVFLECVQDMDHENMFWYRQDPGLGLRLIYFSYDVKMKEKGDIPEGYSVSREKKERFSLILESASTNQTSMYLCASSKSLGLGSINNEQFFGPGTRLTVL.

This sequence joins TRBV7-9 and TRBJ1-6; 7 nucleotides line up with TRBD1. Losses at the gene ends were 10 bases for V and 7 bases for J; bases not matched to a gene: 10. Germline loops: CDR1 SEHNR, CDR2 FQNEAQ (reference sequence). The CDR3 sequence is 14 residues long. The CDR3 nucleotides read TGTGCCATTGTACGACAGGGTCAAAATTCACCCCTCCACTTT. It codes for CAIVRQGQNSPLHF.

The V call is TRBV5-4, the J call TRBJ2-2, with D tentatively TRBD2 (6 bases). V was shortened by 2 bases and J by 1 base, with 12 bases between the two germline ends. The germline CDR1 and CDR2 sequences are SGHNT and YYREEE (reference sequence). The CDR3 is 16 amino acids. DNA of the CDR3: TGTGCCAGCAGCTTTGGAGGGTTCGGGAACACCGGGGAGCTGTTTTTT. Protein product: CASSFGGFGNTGELFF.